This is a list of T cell receptor beta chains from one sample in a study of T cell repertoires in cytomegalovirus infection. MiXCR was run by TCRdb on the reads, yielding one entry per CDR3 protein. The sample has some 590,000 distinct CDR3 sequences, about 40% seen once. For these TCRs, the target antigens are not known. Sample: cultured PBMCs, taken from culture after CMV antigen stimulation. These receptors were obtained from a human donor in good health (CMV status not recorded). Some clones in this sample may be carry-over from other donors' samples. Both conserved end residues are part of each CDR3. The D gene is left open where the match is weak. Not all rows give a size; the values are once, few, many and, for expanded clones, a class.

TRBJ2-7 | TRBV11-2 | NA | NA | CASSTDYRYEQYF | TGTGCCAGCAGCACCGACTATCGCTACGAGCAGTACTTC
TRBJ1-2 | TRBV25-1 | many | TRBD1 | CATRDRGIGYTF | TGTGCCACCCGGGACAGGGGGATCGGCTACACCTTC
TRBJ2-2 | TRBV6-2/TRBV6-3 | many | TRBD1 | CASTLTGGPGELFF | TGTGCCAGCACCTTGACAGGGGGCCCCGGGGAGCTGTTTTTT
TRBJ2-3 | TRBV20-1 | NA | NA | CSASNPQRGTDTQYF | TGCAGTGCTAGTAACCCACAGCGGGGCACAGATACGCAGTATTTT
TRBJ1-1 | TRBV29-1 | NA | NA | CSVDTEAFF | TGCAGCGTTGACACTGAAGCTTTCTTT
TRBJ2-3 | TRBV3-1 | NA | TRBD2 | CASSHRLAGGRDTQYF | TGTGCCAGCAGCCACCGACTAGCGGGGGGGAGGGATACGCAGTATTTT
TRBJ2-3 | TRBV7-2 | few | TRBD2 | CASSLVAGGPWDTQYF | TGTGCCAGCAGCTTAGTAGCGGGGGGGCCGTGGGATACGCAGTATTTT
TRBJ2-2 | TRBV5-4 | NA | TRBD1 | CASSLESGGVGELFF | TGTGCCAGCAGCTTGGAGTCAGGGGGCGTCGGGGAGCTGTTTTTT
TRBJ1-3 | TRBV7-2 | NA | NA | CASSSSVSRDTIYF | TGTGCCAGCAGTTCGTCGGTATCGCGGGACACCATATATTTT
TRBJ1-1 | TRBV19 | few | TRBD1 | CASSISRDRATEAFF | TGTGCCAGTAGTATTAGCCGGGACAGGGCCACTGAAGCTTTCTTT
TRBJ1-2 | TRBV27 | NA | NA | CASSSRGRQKYGYTF | TGTGCCAGCAGTTCCCGAGGACGGCAGAAGTATGGCTACACCTTC
TRBJ2-1 | TRBV24-1 | few | NA | CATSALNGEEQFF | TGTGCCACCAGTGCCCTGAACGGGGAGGAGCAGTTCTTC
TRBJ2-2 | TRBV7-9 | NA | NA | CASSRTASNTGELFF | TGTGCCAGCAGTCGGACAGCATCGAACACCGGGGAGCTGTTTTTT
TRBJ1-4 | TRBV6-2/TRBV6-3 | NA | NA | CASRGATNEKLFF | TGTGCCAGCAGGGGCGCAACTAATGAAAAACTGTTTTTT
TRBJ2-3 | TRBV2 | NA | NA | CASREGARTDTQYF | TGTGCCAGCAGGGAGGGGGCACGCACAGATACGCAGTATTTT
TRBJ1-2 | TRBV30 | NA | TRBD1 | CALTPSGGDGYTF | TGTGCCTTAACGCCCTCAGGGGGGGATGGCTACACCTTC
TRBJ2-7 | TRBV7-2 | few | TRBD2 | CASSFLAGGEQYF | TGTGCCAGCAGCTTCCTAGCGGGAGGCGAGCAGTACTTC
TRBJ2-5 | TRBV19 | NA | NA | CASRGEVQETQYF | TGTGCCAGCCGGGGCGAGGTCCAAGAGACCCAGTACTTC
TRBJ2-7 | TRBV7-4 | NA | NA | CASSLRQSKNEQYF | TGTGCCAGCAGCTTACGACAGAGTAAGAACGAGCAGTACTTC
TRBJ1-2 | TRBV19 | NA | NA | CASSGAGRGYGYTF | TGTGCCAGTAGTGGGGCAGGGCGAGGCTATGGCTACACCTTC
TRBJ2-5 | TRBV5-4 | NA | NA | CASSSPGTPQETQYF | TGTGCCAGCAGCTCCCCCGGGACCCCGCAAGAGACCCAGTACTTC
TRBJ2-3 | TRBV7-2 | few | NA | CASSGGWGTDTQYF | TGTGCCAGCAGCGGAGGGTGGGGCACAGATACGCAGTATTTT
TRBJ2-2 | TRBV7-2 | few | TRBD2 | CASSTWGLAGGAGELFF | TGTGCCAGCAGCACGTGGGGGCTAGCGGGAGGGGCCGGGGAGCTGTTTTTT
TRBJ1-1 | TRBV7-2 | NA | NA | CASSLGASRGAFF | TGTGCCAGCAGCTTAGGGGCGAGTAGGGGAGCTTTCTTT
TRBJ1-1 | TRBV27 | NA | NA | CASSRVVNTEAFF | TGTGCCAGCAGTCGGGTAGTGAACACTGAAGCTTTCTTT
TRBJ2-3 | TRBV27 | NA | NA | CASSRPGGGAKDTQYF | TGTGCCAGCAGCCGCCCGGGTGGGGGGGCCAAAGATACGCAGTATTTT
TRBJ2-7 | TRBV27 | few | TRBD2 | CASNGLAGGSEQYF | TGTGCCAGCAACGGACTAGCGGGAGGGTCCGAGCAGTACTTC
TRBJ2-7 | TRBV7-9 | few | NA | CASSLQVGDEQYF | TGTGCCAGCAGCCTACAGGTTGGGGACGAGCAGTACTTC
TRBJ2-3 | TRBV7-6 | NA | NA | CASSEGLNTDTQYF | TGTGCCAGCAGCGAGGGTTTGAACACAGATACGCAGTATTTT
TRBJ2-1 | TRBV4-3 | NA | NA | CASSQAGGGNEQFF | TGCGCCAGCAGCCAAGCGGGGGGCGGGAATGAGCAGTTCTTC
TRBJ2-7 | TRBV27 | few | TRBD2 | CASSAGLAGSYEQYF | TGTGCCAGCAGTGCGGGACTAGCGGGAAGCTACGAGCAGTACTTC
TRBJ2-3 | TRBV7-8 | few | TRBD2 | CASSLLRTSRNTQYF | TGTGCCAGCAGCTTACTCCGGACTAGCAGGAATACGCAGTATTTT
TRBJ2-7 | TRBV7-6 | NA | NA | CASSLVTGEQYF | TGTGCCAGCAGCTTGGTTACGGGGGAGCAGTACTTC
TRBJ2-5 | TRBV7-2 | few | NA | CASSPTLEETQYF | TGTGCCAGCAGCCCGACCCTCGAGGAGACCCAGTACTTC
TRBJ2-1 | TRBV12-3/TRBV12-4 | NA | TRBD1 | CASSLPGTGPFF | TGTGCCAGCAGCCTACCCGGGACAGGCCCGTTCTTC
TRBJ1-6 | TRBV20-1 | few | NA | CSARAGVASPLHF | TGCAGTGCTAGGGCAGGGGTCGCTTCACCCCTCCACTTT
TRBJ2-3 | TRBV20-1 | NA | NA | CSARAWSASTDTQYF | TGCAGTGCTAGAGCTTGGTCGGCTAGCACAGATACGCAGTATTTT